Presented here are 22 T cell receptor beta chains from one specimen sequenced in a study of blood T cell repertoires in COVID-19 (dated by TCRdb to the early 2020s). Library construction relied on the immunoSEQ multiplex PCR assay. Drawn from immuneACCESS, this table holds only the in-frame rearrangements with V and J called that TCRdb kept. Clones are partly lost; checked studies trace under half to an unresolved V gene and leave the rest unexplained. This sample is represented by more than 150,000 clones; more than 85% of them were singletons. The leading ten clones occupy roughly 2% of the sample. Sequenced: peripheral blood. The source of these receptors is a man aged 70-80 years with active or convalescent COVID-19.

This clone turned up a few times. The chain combines TRBV10-1 with TRBJ2-7, with 9 bases aligning to TRBD1. Trimming took 2 bases from V and 3 from J; bases not matched to a gene: 5. This CDR3 has 15 amino acids. Germline lookup yields CDR1 WNHNN and CDR2 SYGVQD (reference sequence). The CDR3 DNA follows: TGCGCCAGCAGTGAGCGGACAGGGGCCGGCTACGAGCAGTACTTC. Protein: CASSERTGAGYEQYF.

To note about this clone: One end of the junction fails to match germline, which may point to a read error. The V gene is TRBV7-9, the J gene TRBJ2-3; 11 positions agree with TRBD2. This CDR3 is built from 15 residues. Per germline, CDR1 SEHNR and CDR2 FQNEAQ (reference sequence). The CDR3 nucleotides read TGTGCCAGCAGCCTAGCGGGGGGTTCCATTGGTACGCAGTATTTT. This codes for CASSLAGGSIGTQYF.

The genes are TRBV6-5 and TRBJ2-7, with unresolved D. Germline CDR1 and CDR2: MNHEY and SVGAGI. The CDR3 length is 12 residues. V shed 7 bases and J shed 6 bases, with 13 bases lying between them. The CDR3 nucleotides are TGTGCCAGCATGGTAAACTCTGGCGAGCAGTACTTC. Amino acid sequence: CASMVNSGEQYF.

The V and J genes are TRBV9 and TRBJ2-7; TRBD2 agrees at 14 bases. V was pared by 3 bases and J by 6 bases, with 14 bases of the junction left unmatched. This CDR3 region has 18 residues. Germline assignment: CDR1 SGDLS and CDR2 YYNGEE. The CDR3 sequence is CASSASSGGTSGRVEQYF. CDR3 nucleotide sequence: TGTGCCAGCAGCGCCTCTAGCGGGGGGACTAGCGGGAGAGTCGAGCAGTACTTC.

The chain joins TRBV24-1 to TRBJ1-2; D gene uncertain. This CDR3 is 10 amino acids long. Germline V gives CDR1 KGHDR, CDR2 SFDVKD. The V and J ends lost 7 bases and 6 bases respectively, with 5 bases between them. The CDR3 nucleotides are TGTGCCACCAGCGGGGATGGCTACACCTTC. Residues: CATSGDGYTF.

The chain recombines TRBV6-2 or TRBV6-3 with TRBJ1-3; D gene unclear. The V gene lost 0 bases and the J gene lost 7 bases, with 10 bases spanning the gap. This CDR3 region has 14 residues. The germline gives CDR1 MNHEY, CDR2 SVGEGT. CDR3 amino acids: CASSYSGLGNTIYF. The CDR3 DNA reads TGTGCCAGCAGTTACTCAGGACTGGGGAACACCATATATTTT.

This chain uses TRBV9 with TRBJ2-7; 7 positions agree with TRBD1. Germline CDR1 SGDLS, CDR2 YYNGEE. The CDR3 length is 14 residues. The V gene end was trimmed by 3 bases and the J gene end by 4 bases; junction bases not matched to a gene: 7. DNA of the CDR3: TGTGCCAGCAGCGCCCGGGACAGTGAGTACGAGCAGTACTTC. This gives the protein CASSARDSEYEQYF.

The V and J genes are TRBV19 and TRBJ1-2; 7 bases fit TRBD1. Germline V lookup: CDR1 LNHDA, CDR2 SQIVND (reference sequence). Unmatched junction bases numbered 9, after V lost 6 bases and J lost 5 bases. This CDR3 has 14 residues. The CDR3 nucleotides are TGTGCCAGTAGACCCATCCAGGGGGTTTATGGCTACACCTTC. Amino acids: CASRPIQGVYGYTF.

The rearrangement links TRBV12-3 or TRBV12-4 to TRBJ2-7; D gene unclear. The CDR3 is made up of 11 amino acids. Trimming pared 7 bases from V and 6 bases from J, leaving 10 bases between. CDR3 amino acids: CASTNGFEQYF. In nucleotides, the CDR3 is TGTGCCAGCACTAACGGGTTCGAGCAGTACTTC.

As to this clone: Compared with germline, one end of the junction differs, possibly owing to a read error. The chain joins TRBV6-1 to TRBJ1-6, with 8 nucleotides matching TRBD1. CDR3 size: 17 residues. Germline V gene sequence: CDR1 MNHNS, CDR2 SASEGT. The DNA for the CDR3 is TGTGCCAGCCGTGAAACCCCCAGGGGGCATCGGGGTTCACCCCTCCACTTT. It encodes CASRETPRGHRGSPLHF.

The rearrangement uses TRBV25-1 and TRBJ2-1; 8 nucleotides line up with TRBD2. This CDR3 comprises 16 residues. Germline lookup yields CDR1 MGHDK and CDR2 SYGVNS. With V trimmed by 1 base and J by 5 bases, 7 bases remained unmatched. DNA for the CDR3: TGTGCCAGCAGTGAATTTAACGGGAGGGCCGACAATGAGCAGTTCTTC. This sequence encodes CASSEFNGRADNEQFF.

This clone has a single count. V usage is TRBV19 and J usage is TRBJ2-3, with D possibly being TRBD1 (6 bases). V lost 5 bases and J 6 bases, leaving 24 bases between the germline ends. The CDR3 sequence is 17 residues long. Germline-derived CDR1 and CDR2 are LNHDA and SQIVND (reference sequence). The CDR3 nucleotides read TGTGCCAGTAGTCCACAACCCACAGGGAACCCCAGGGATACGCAGTATTTT. This sequence encodes CASSPQPTGNPRDTQYF.

The chain joins TRBV30 to TRBJ1-3; a possible D gene is TRBD1 (6 bases). Per the germline V gene, CDR1 is GTSNPN and CDR2 is SVGIG (reference sequence). V dropped 3 bases and J dropped 2 bases, with 8 bases sitting between them. This CDR3 has 13 amino acids. Written as DNA, the CDR3 is TGTGCCTGGAGCCACAGGGCTGGAAACACCATATATTTT. Its translation: CAWSHRAGNTIYF.

The chain uses TRBV28 and TRBJ1-4; D possibly corresponds to TRBD1 (6 bases). From germline, CDR1 is MDHEN and CDR2 SYDVKM. V shed 2 bases and J shed 5 bases, with 12 bases lying between them. The CDR3 is made up of 15 amino acids. CDR3 residues: CASSLGGQFNEKLFF. DNA for the CDR3: TGTGCCAGCAGTTTAGGAGGACAGTTCAATGAAAAACTGTTTTTT.

The chain recombines TRBV7-2 with TRBJ2-5, with D perhaps matching TRBD2 (6 bases). Trimming took 1 base from V and 4 from J, leaving 10 bases between them. The CDR3 totals 14 residues. Germline CDR1 and CDR2: SGHTA and FQGNSA. CDR3 bases: TGTGCCAGCAGCTTAGTACGAGCGGGAGAGACCCAGTACTTC. It yields the protein CASSLVRAGETQYF. Supplemented by reference TRBV7-2 and TRBJ2-5, the full variable domain reads GAGVSQSPSNKVTEKGKDVELRCDPISGHTALYWYRQSLGQGLEFLIYFQGNSAPDKSGLPSDRFSAERTGGSVSTLTIQRTQQEDSAVYLCASSLVRAGETQYFGPGTRLLVL.

The chain combines TRBV5-5 with TRBJ2-7; no reliable D call. V lost 3 bases to trimming and J lost 0 bases, with 16 bases between them. CDR1 and CDR2 from the germline V gene are SGHKS and YYEKEE (reference sequence). This CDR3 has 16 residues. CDR3 DNA sequence: TGTGCCAGCAGCTCGACGCCCCACGCGGACTCCTACGAGCAGTACTTC. Its protein is CASSSTPHADSYEQYF.

This clone was observed once. The gene calls are TRBV7-2 and TRBJ2-2; TRBD2 matches 11 bases. This CDR3 is 15 amino acids long. Germline V gives CDR1 SGHTA, CDR2 FQGNSA. V lost 5 bases, J lost 3 bases, and 2 bases stayed unmatched. The CDR3 DNA reads TGTGCCAGCAGCAAGGGACTAGCGGACACCGGGGAGCTGTTTTTT. Protein product: CASSKGLADTGELFF.

The chain has TRBV19 and TRBJ1-5; a weak D match, TRBD1 (5 bases). V shed 3 bases and J shed 3 bases, with 9 bases lying between them. Germline CDR1 and CDR2: LNHDA and SQIVND (reference sequence). The CDR3 is 14 residues long. The CDR3 loop is CASSMTGDNQPQHF. CDR3 DNA sequence: TGTGCCAGTAGTATGACGGGGGACAATCAGCCCCAGCATTTT.

V is TRBV2 and J is TRBJ1-5, with D perhaps matching TRBD1 (5 bases). CDR3 length equals 13 residues. Germline V gene lookup returns CDR1 SNHLY and CDR2 FYNNEI. The V end lost 8 bases, the J end lost 5 bases, and 13 bases lay between the germline ends. The CDR3 DNA follows: TGTGCCAGCTCAGACTGGGGCGATCAGCCCCAGCATTTT. This translates into CASSDWGDQPQHF.

The chain uses TRBV28 and TRBJ2-7; no definite D call. Germline loops: CDR1 MDHEN, CDR2 SYDVKM. Trimming pared 4 bases from V and 7 bases from J, leaving 17 bases between. This CDR3 has 14 residues. The CDR3 region is CASSSHTVLLEQYF. The CDR3 DNA reads TGTGCCAGCAGTTCCCATACGGTTCTGCTTGAGCAGTACTTC.

This rearrangement joins TRBV11-2 to TRBJ1-1; D unclear. CDR3 size: 13 residues. The ends were cut back, 4 bases at V and 1 base at J, with 7 bases in the middle. Per the germline V gene, CDR1 is SGHAT and CDR2 is FQNNGV. The CDR3 is CASSSTGNTEAFF. In nucleotides, the CDR3 is TGTGCCAGCAGCTCCACGGGGAACACTGAAGCTTTCTTT. Filled out from reference TRBV11-2 and TRBJ1-1, the complete variable domain reads EAGVAQSPRYKIIEKRQSVAFWCNPISGHATLYWYQQILGQGPKLLIQFQNNGVVDDSQLPKDRFSAERLKGVDSTLKIQPAKLEDSAVYLCASSSTGNTEAFFGQGTRLTVV.

The chain uses TRBV2 and TRBJ1-6; D is unclear. CDR1 is SNHLY and CDR2 is FYNNEI in the germline V gene. The ends were cut back, 7 bases at V and 7 bases at J, with 5 bases in the middle. The CDR3 runs to 11 residues. For the CDR3, the DNA is TGTGCCAGCAACAGAAATTCACCCCTCCACTTT. Protein product: CASNRNSPLHF.